This T cell receptor (beta chain) was obtained from a study of PD-1 blockade in mismatch repair-deficient tumors. Every patient had mismatch repair deficiency by PCR or immunohistochemistry. This clone was observed once. The assay was immunoSEQ multiplex PCR, and TCRdb's table has in-frame clones only and misses some. The table includes under 50,000 clones, over 60% detected once. This CDR3 comprises 13 residues. Germline V gives CDR1 SQVTM, CDR2 ANQGSEA. V shed 3 bases and J shed 3 bases, with 9 bases lying between them. This receptor was identified in an adult with mismatch repair-deficient cancer. Here the sequenced sample was PBMCs, taken before pembrolizumab treatment. The rearrangement joins TRBV29-1 to TRBJ2-1; D perhaps matches TRBD2 (6 bases). This CDR3 reads CSVDGSIYNEQFF. The CDR3 nucleotides read TGCAGCGTTGACGGGAGCATCTACAATGAGCAGTTCTTC.